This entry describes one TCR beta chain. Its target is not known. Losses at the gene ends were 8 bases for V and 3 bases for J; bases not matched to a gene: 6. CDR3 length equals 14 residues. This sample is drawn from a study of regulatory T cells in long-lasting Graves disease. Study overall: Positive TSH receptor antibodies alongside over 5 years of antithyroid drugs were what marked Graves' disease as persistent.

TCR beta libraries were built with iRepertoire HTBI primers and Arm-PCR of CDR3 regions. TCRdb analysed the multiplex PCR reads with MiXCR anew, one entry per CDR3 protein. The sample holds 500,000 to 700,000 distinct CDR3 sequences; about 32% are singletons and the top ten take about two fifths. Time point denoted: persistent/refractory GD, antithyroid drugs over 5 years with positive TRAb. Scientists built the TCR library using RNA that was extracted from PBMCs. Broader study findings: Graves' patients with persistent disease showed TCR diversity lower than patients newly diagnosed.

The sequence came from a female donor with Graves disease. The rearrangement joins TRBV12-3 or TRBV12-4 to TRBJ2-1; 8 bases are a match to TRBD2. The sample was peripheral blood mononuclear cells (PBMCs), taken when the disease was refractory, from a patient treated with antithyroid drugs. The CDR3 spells CASQAGVGYNEQFF. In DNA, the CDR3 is TGTGCCAGCCAAGCGGGAGTCGGCTACAATGAGCAGTTCTTC.